This record covers a single T cell receptor (beta chain). The data are from a study of control samples from healthy donors and cancer patients. CDR1 LNHDA and CDR2 SQIVND come from the germline V gene (reference sequence). V gave up 7 bases and J gave up 3 bases, with 9 bases separating them. The length of the CDR3 is 13 residues. The assay was immunoSEQ multiplex PCR, and TCRdb's table has in-frame clones only and misses some. Found here are about 130,000 clones, approximately 95% of them singletons; the top ten hold 3.6%. The sequenced sample was blood. The chain has TRBV19 and TRBJ1-4; D is perhaps TRBD1 (5 bases). This clonotype was obtained from a man aged 25-40 years in good health. The CDR3 spells CASIDSPNEKLFF. CDR3 DNA: TGTGCCAGTATAGACAGCCCTAATGAAAAACTGTTTTTT.